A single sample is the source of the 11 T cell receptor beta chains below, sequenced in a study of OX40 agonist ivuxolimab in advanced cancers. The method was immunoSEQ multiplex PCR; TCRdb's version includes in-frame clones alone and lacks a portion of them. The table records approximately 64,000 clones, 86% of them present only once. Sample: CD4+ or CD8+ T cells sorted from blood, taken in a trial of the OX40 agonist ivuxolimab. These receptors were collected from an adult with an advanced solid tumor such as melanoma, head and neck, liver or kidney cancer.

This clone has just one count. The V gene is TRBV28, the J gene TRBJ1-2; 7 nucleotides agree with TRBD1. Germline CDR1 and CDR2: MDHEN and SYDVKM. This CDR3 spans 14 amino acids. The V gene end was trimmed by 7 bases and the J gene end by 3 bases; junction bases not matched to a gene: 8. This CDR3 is CASTRGGNYYGYTF. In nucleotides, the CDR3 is TGTGCCAGCACTAGAGGGGGCAATTACTATGGCTACACCTTC.

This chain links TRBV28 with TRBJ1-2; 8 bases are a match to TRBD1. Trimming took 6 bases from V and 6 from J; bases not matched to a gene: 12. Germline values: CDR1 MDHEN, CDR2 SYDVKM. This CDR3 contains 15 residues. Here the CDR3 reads CASSGQGKYSNGYTF. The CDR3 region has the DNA TGTGCCAGCAGCGGACAGGGAAAATACTCAAATGGCTACACCTTC.

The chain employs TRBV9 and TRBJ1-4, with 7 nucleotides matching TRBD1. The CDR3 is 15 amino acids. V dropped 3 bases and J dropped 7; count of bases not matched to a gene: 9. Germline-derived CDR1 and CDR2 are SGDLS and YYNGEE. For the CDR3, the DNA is TGTGCCAGCAGCGCCCGGGACAGTCCGATTGAAAAACTGTTTTTT. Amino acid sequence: CASSARDSPIEKLFF.

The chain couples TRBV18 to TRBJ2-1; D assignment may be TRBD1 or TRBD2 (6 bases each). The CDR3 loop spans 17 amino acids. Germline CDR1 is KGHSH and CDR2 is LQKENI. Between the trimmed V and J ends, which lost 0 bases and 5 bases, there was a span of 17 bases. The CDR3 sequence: CASSPPGLGGRNNEQFF. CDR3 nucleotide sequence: TGTGCCAGCTCACCACCGGGGCTGGGGGGCAGAAACAATGAGCAGTTCTTC.

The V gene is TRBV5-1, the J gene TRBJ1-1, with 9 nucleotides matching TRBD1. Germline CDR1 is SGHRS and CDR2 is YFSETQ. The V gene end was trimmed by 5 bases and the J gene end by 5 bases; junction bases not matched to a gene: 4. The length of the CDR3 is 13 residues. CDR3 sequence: CASRTTGGTEAFF. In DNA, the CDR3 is TGCGCCAGCAGAACGACAGGGGGTACTGAAGCTTTCTTT.

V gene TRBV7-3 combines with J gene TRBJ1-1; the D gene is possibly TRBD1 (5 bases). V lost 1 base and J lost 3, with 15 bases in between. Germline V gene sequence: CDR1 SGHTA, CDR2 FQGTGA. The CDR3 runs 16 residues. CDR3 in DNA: TGTGCCAGCAGCTTAAATGGGGGAGATCGTGACACTGAAGCTTTCTTT. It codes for CASSLNGGDRDTEAFF. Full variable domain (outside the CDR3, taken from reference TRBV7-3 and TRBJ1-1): GAGVSQTPSNKVTEKGKYVELRCDPISGHTALYWYRQSLGQGPEFLIYFQGTGAADDSGLPNDRFFAVRPEGSVSTLKIQRTERGDSAVYLCASSLNGGDRDTEAFFGQGTRLTVV.

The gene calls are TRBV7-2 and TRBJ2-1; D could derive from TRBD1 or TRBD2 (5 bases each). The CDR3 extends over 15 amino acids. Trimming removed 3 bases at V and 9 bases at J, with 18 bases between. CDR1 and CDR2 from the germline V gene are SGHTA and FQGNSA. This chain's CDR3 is CASSFRDLGRGEQFF. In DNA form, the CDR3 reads TGTGCCAGCAGCTTCCGGGACCTCGGTCGAGGTGAGCAGTTCTTC.

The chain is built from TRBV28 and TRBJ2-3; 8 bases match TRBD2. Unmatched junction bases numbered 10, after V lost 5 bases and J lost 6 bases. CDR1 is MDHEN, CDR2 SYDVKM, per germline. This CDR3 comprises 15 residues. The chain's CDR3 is CASSARGGYLDTQYF. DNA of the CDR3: TGTGCCAGCAGTGCCCGGGGGGGATACCTGGATACGCAGTATTTT.

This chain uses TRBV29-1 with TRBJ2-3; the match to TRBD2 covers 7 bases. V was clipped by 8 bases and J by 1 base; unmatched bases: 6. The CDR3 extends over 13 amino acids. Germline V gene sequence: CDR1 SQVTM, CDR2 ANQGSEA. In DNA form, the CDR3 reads TGCAGCTCCTCACGGGGGGGCACAGATACGCAGTATTTT. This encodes CSSSRGGTDTQYF.

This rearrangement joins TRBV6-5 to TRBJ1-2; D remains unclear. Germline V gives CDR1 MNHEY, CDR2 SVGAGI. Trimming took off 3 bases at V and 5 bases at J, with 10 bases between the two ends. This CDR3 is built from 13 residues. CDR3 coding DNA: TGTGCCAGCAGTTATAGCAGGAGTTATGGCTACACCTTC. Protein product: CASSYSRSYGYTF.

As DNA, the CDR3 is TGCAGTGTGGACCTAGCGGATACGCAGTATTTT. It yields the protein CSVDLADTQYF. The chain recombines TRBV20-1 with TRBJ2-3; tentatively, D is TRBD2 (6 bases). The CDR3 covers 11 residues. In germline, CDR1 is DFQATT, CDR2 SNEGSKA (reference sequence). The V end was cut by 7 bases, the J end by 6 bases, with 11 bases between.